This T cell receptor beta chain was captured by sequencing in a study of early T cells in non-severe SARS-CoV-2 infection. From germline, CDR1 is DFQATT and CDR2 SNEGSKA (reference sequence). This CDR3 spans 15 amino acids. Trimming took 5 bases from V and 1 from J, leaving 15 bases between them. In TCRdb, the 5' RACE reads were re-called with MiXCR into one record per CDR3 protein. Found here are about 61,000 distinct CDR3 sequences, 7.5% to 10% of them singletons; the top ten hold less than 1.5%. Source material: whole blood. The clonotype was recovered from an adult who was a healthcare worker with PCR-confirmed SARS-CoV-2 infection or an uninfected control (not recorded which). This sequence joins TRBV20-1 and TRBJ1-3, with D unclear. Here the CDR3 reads CSARPLGGSGNTIYF. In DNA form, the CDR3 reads TGCAGTGCTCGGCCCCTAGGAGGGTCTGGAAACACCATATATTTT.